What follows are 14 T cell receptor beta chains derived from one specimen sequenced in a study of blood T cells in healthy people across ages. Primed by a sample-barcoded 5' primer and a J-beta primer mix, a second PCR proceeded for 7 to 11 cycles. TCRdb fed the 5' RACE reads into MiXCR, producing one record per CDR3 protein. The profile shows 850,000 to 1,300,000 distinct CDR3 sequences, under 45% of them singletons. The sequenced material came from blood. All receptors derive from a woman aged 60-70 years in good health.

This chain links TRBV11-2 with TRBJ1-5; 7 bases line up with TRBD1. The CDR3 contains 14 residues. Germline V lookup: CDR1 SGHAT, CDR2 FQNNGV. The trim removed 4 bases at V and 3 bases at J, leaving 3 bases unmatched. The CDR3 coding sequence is TGTGCCAGCAGCTCACAGGGGCACAATCAGCCCCAGCATTTT. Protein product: CASSSQGHNQPQHF.

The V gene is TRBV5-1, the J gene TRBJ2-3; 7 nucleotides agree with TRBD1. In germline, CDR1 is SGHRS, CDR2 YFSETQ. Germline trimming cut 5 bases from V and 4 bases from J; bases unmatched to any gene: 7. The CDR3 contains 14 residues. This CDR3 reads CASRLDRVADTQYF. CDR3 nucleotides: TGCGCCAGCAGACTTGACAGGGTGGCAGATACGCAGTATTTT.

The CDR3 reads CASSRQGRTEQFF. The CDR3 DNA sequence: TGTGCCAGCTCACGGCAGGGGAGAACTGAGCAGTTCTTC. V and J are TRBV18 and TRBJ2-7; weak D call: TRBD1 (6 bases). Gene TRBJ2-1 matches the end of the DNA better, so the J call may be wrong. CDR1 is KGHSH and CDR2 is LQKENI in the germline V gene. CDR3 length: 13 amino acids.

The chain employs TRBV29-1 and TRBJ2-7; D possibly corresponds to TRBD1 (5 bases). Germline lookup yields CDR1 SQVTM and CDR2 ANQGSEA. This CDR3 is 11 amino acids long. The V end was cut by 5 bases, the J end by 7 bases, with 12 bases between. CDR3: CSVSKGNEQYF. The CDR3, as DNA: TGCAGCGTTTCTAAGGGGAATGAGCAGTACTTC.

The CDR3 coding sequence is TGCGCCAGCAGCTTGGAGCGGGCCTACAATGAGCAGTTCTTC. Amino acids: CASSLERAYNEQFF. This chain connects TRBV5-1 to TRBJ2-1, with D possibly being TRBD2 (6 bases). The germline gives CDR1 SGHRS, CDR2 YFSETQ. Between the trimmed V and J ends, which lost 0 bases and 2 bases, there was a span of 6 bases. The CDR3 totals 14 residues. The variable domain in full, completed from reference TRBV5-1 and TRBJ2-1, reads KAGVTQTPRYLIKTRGQQVTLSCSPISGHRSVSWYQQTPGQGLQFLFEYFSETQRNKGNFPGRFSGRQFSNSRSEMNVSTLELGDSALYLCASSLERAYNEQFFGPGTRLTVL.

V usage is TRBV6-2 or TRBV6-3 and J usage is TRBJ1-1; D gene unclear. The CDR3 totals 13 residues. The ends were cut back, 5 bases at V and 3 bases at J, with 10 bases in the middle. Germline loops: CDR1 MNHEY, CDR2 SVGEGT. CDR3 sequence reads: CASSPLLHTEAFF. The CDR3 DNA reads TGTGCCAGCAGTCCCCTCCTTCACACTGAAGCTTTCTTT.

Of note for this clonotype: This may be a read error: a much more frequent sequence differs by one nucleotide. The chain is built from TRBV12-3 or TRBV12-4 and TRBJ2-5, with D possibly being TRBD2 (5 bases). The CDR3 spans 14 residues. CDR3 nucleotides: TGTGCCAGCAGTTTATCAGCGGTACAAGAGACCCGGTACTTC. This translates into CASSLSAVQETRYF.

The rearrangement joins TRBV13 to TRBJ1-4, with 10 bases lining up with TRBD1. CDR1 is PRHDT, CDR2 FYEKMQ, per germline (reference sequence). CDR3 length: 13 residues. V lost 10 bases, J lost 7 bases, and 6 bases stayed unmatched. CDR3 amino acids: CATRTGGLEKLFF. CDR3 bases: TGTGCCACCCGGACAGGGGGACTTGAAAAACTGTTTTTT.

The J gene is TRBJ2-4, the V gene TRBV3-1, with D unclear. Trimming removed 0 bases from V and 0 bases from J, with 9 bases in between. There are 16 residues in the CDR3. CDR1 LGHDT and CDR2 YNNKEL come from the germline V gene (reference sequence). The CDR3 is CASSQDRWLAKNIQYF. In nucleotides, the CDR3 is TGTGCCAGCAGCCAAGATCGATGGCTAGCCAAAAACATTCAGTACTTC. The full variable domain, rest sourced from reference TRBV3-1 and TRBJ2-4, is DTAVSQTPKYLVTQMGNDKSIKCEQNLGHDTMYWYKQDSKKFLKIMFSYNNKELIINETVPNRFSPKSPDKAHLNLHINSLELGDSAVYFCASSQDRWLAKNIQYFGAGTRLSVL.

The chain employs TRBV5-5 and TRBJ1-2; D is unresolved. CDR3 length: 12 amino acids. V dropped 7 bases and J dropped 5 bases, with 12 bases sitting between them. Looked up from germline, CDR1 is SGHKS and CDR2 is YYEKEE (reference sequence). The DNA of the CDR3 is TGTGCCAGCGGCCCTGTGTCGTATGGCTACACCTTC. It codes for CASGPVSYGYTF.

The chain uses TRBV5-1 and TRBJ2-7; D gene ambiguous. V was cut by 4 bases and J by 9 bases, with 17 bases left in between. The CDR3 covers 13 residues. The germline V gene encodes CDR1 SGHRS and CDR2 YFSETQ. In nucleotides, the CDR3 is TGCGCCAGCAGCCGCGAGTCCTACAATGGGCAGTACTTC. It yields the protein CASSRESYNGQYF.

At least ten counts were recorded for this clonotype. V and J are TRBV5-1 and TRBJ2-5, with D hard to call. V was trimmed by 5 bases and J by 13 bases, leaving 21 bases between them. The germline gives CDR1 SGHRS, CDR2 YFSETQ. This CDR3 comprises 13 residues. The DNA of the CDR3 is TGCGCCAGCAGTAGCCATCAGTCGGTCCACATGTACTTC. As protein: CASSSHQSVHMYF.

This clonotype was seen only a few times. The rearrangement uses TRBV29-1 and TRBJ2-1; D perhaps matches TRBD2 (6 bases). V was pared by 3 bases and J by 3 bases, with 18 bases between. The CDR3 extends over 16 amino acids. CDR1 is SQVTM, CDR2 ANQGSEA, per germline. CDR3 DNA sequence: TGCAGCGTTGATGGTCGGGGTCTGGAGGGCTACAATGAGCAGTTCTTC. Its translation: CSVDGRGLEGYNEQFF.

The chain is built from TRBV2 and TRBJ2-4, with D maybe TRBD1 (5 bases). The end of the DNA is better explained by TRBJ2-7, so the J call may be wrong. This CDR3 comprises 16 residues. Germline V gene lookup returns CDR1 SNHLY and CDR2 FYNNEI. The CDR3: CASSEIRQLRYYEQYF. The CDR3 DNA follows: TGTGCCAGCAGTGAGATAAGACAGCTTAGATACTACGAGCAGTACTTC.